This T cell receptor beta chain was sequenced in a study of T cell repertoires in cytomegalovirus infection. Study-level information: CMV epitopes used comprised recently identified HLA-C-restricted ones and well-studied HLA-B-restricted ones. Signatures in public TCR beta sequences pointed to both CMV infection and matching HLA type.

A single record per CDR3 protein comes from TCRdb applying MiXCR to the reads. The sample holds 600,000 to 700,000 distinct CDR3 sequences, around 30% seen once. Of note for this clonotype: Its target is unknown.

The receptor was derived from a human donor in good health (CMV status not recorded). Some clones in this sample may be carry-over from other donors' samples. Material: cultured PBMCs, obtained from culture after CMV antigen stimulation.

CDR3 loop: CASSLRNRDEQYF. For the CDR3, the DNA is TGTGCCAGCAGCTTGCGAAACAGGGACGAGCAGTACTTC. The chain links TRBV7-2 to TRBJ2-7; TRBD1 is a possible D gene (6 bases). The V end was cut by 3 bases, the J end by 5 bases, with 11 bases between. CDR3 length: 13 residues. CDR1 and CDR2 (germline): SGHTA, FQGNSA.